The clone carrying this T cell receptor beta chain has more than one count but fewer than ten. The data derive from a study of blood T cells in healthy people across ages. Germline CDR1 and CDR2: MDHEN and SYDVKM. CDR3 length: 17 residues. Trimming pared 3 bases from V and 0 bases from J, leaving 12 bases between. The use of a sample-barcoded 5' primer and a J-beta primer mix characterized a second PCR of roughly 6 to 11 cycles. Using its own MiXCR run on the 5' RACE reads, TCRdb lists one record per CDR3 protein. The table records 1,500,000 or so distinct CDR3 sequences, roughly two fifths of them present only once.

The TCR originated in a woman younger than 35 in good health. Sequencing used blood. The chain is built from TRBV28 and TRBJ2-6, with D possibly matching TRBD1 (5 bases). This CDR3 reads CASSLLGPTSGANVLTF. The DNA of the CDR3 is TGTGCCAGCAGTTTGCTGGGGCCGACCTCTGGGGCCAACGTCCTGACTTTC.